This TCR beta chain was profiled in a study of CD8 T cells in ankylosing spondylitis. Whole-study results and caveats: Significant enrichment of disease-linked clones was reported in matched ankylosing spondylitis synovial fluid. What seemed typical of ankylosing spondylitis blood was a TCR beta motif built from several highly homologous variants.

With 5 bases clipped from V and 5 bases from J, the junction kept 8 bases outside the gene matches. Germline loops: CDR1 MNHEY, CDR2 SVGEGT. This CDR3 is built from 16 residues. Libraries for TCR beta were made by quantitative 5'-RACE with molecular barcodes. TCRdb used MiXCR to reprocess the 5' RACE reads, holding one entry per CDR3 protein. This sample has under 450,000 distinct CDR3 sequences, with 15% to 20% found just once. The table lists this clonotype with a few counts. As yet, its antigen is unknown. V and J are TRBV6-2 or TRBV6-3 and TRBJ1-6; 8 nucleotides align to TRBD1. The TCR comes from a male donor with ankylosing spondylitis. Sequencing was performed on blood, either unsorted or a sorted T cell fraction (not recorded which). The CDR3 region has the DNA TGTGCCAGCAGTAACCGACAGGGGTTACATAATTCACCCCTCCACTTT. It encodes CASSNRQGLHNSPLHF.